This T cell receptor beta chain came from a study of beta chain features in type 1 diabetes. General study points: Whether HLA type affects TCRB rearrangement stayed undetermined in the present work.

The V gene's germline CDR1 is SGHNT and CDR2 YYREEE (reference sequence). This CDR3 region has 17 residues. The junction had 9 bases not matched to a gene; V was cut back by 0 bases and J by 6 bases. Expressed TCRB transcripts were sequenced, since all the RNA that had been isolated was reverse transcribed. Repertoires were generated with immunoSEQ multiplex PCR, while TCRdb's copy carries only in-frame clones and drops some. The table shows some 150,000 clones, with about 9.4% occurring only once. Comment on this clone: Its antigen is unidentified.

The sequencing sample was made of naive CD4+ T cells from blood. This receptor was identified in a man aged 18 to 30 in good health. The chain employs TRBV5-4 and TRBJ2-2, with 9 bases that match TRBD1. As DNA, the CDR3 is TGTGCCAGCAGCTTGGGGGGGACAGGGTTTTCCTCCGGGGAGCTGTTTTTT. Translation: CASSLGGTGFSSGELFF.